Following are 29 T cell receptor beta chains from one sample sequenced in a study of circulating tumor DNA in untreated peripheral T-cell lymphoma. Assay used: immunoSEQ multiplex PCR; TCRdb lists only in-frame clones, some missing. Among thousands of clones listed, approximately 70% were seen once. Sequenced material: tumor tissue. These TCRs come from a human donor with peripheral T-cell lymphoma.

The sample holds a few counts of this clone. The V call is TRBV22-1, the J call TRBJ2-1; no check of the table's D call, TRBD2, against the DNA was made. TRBV22-1 is given as a pseudogene. CDR3 length: 14 residues. The CDR3 DNA sequence: TGTGCCAGCAGTTATCTCACGGGAGACAATGAGCAGTTCTTC. Its translation: CASSYLTGDNEQFF.

This clone has only a few counts. J is TRBJ2-3 and V is TRBV19; 7 bases line up with TRBD1. Per the germline V gene, CDR1 is LNHDA and CDR2 is SQIVND (reference sequence). This CDR3 is 15 amino acids long. V was pared by 6 bases and J by 2 bases, with 8 bases of the junction left unmatched. DNA for the CDR3: TGTGCCAGTAGAGCCGGGACAGATACCACAGATACGCAGTATTTT. Encoded protein: CASRAGTDTTDTQYF.

This clone was detected only once. The chain links TRBV19 to TRBJ2-7; TRBD1 is a possible D gene (5 bases). CDR1 is LNHDA, CDR2 SQIVND, per germline (reference sequence). The CDR3 length is 14 residues. Trimming pared 7 bases from V and 4 bases from J, leaving 17 bases between. CDR3 sequence (DNA): TGTGCCAGTAACCACGACAGCGAACGTTACGAGCAGTACTTC. Its protein product is CASNHDSERYEQYF.

This clone has only a few counts. This chain links TRBV15 with TRBJ2-7, with D perhaps TRBD1 (6 bases). Germline lookup yields CDR1 LNHNV and CDR2 YYDKDF (reference sequence). V gave up 1 base and J gave up 3 bases, with 10 bases separating them. The CDR3 covers 14 residues. The DNA for the CDR3 is TGTGCCACCAGCAGAGCCGGCAGGGGCTACGAGCAGTACTTC. Its translation: CATSRAGRGYEQYF.

The chain recombines TRBV18 with TRBJ2-5; D unclear. The CDR3 has 14 amino acids. Germline V gives CDR1 KGHSH, CDR2 LQKENI. Trimming took off 2 bases at V and 5 bases at J, with 12 bases between the two ends. The CDR3 protein is CASSPEYGRETQYF. The CDR3 DNA reads as TGTGCCAGCTCACCAGAGTATGGACGTGAGACCCAGTACTTC.

J is TRBJ1-4 and V is TRBV29-1, with 9 positions matching TRBD1. The CDR3 is 14 residues long. CDR1 is SQVTM, CDR2 ANQGSEA, per germline. V was pared by 6 bases and J by 7 bases, with 9 bases of the junction left unmatched. The CDR3 DNA is TGCAGCGTCAGGCGGACAGGGGCGGGTGAAAAACTGTTTTTT. This translates into CSVRRTGAGEKLFF.

This chain joins TRBV18 and TRBJ2-2, with D unclear. V lost 3 bases, J lost 0 bases, and 8 bases lay in between. This CDR3 region has 15 residues. CDR1 and CDR2 from the germline V gene are KGHSH and LQKENI. The DNA for the CDR3 is TGTGCCAGCTCACCGGGCGCCGCGAACACCGGGGAGCTGTTTTTT. It codes for CASSPGAANTGELFF.

This clone came up a few times. The J gene is TRBJ2-3, the V gene TRBV11-3; 8 bases agree with TRBD2. This CDR3 region has 15 residues. J gave up 2 bases and V 3 bases, and 4 bases lay outside the gene matches. Germline V gene data show CDR1 as SGHNT and CDR2 as YENEEA. The CDR3 DNA reads TGTGCCAGCAGCTTGCGAGCGGGAGACACAGATACGCAGTATTTT. Protein sequence: CASSLRAGDTDTQYF.

A few counts support this clone. The chain links TRBV18 to TRBJ2-7; D is uncertain. Trimming stripped 2 bases from V and 0 bases from J, with 11 bases between. Germline loops: CDR1 KGHSH, CDR2 LQKENI. The CDR3 is 15 amino acids. CDR3 protein: CASSPNLLHSYEQYF. The CDR3 DNA reads TGTGCCAGCTCACCAAATCTCTTACACTCCTACGAGCAGTACTTC.

V gene TRBV5-1 combines with J gene TRBJ1-1; D unresolved. With 1 base removed from V and 0 bases from J, the gap between germline ends came to 7 bases. Germline CDR1 SGHRS, CDR2 YFSETQ. There are 14 residues in the CDR3. The CDR3 sequence: CASSLTAVNTEAFF. The CDR3 DNA reads as TGCGCCAGCAGCTTGACAGCCGTGAACACTGAAGCTTTCTTT. Complete variable domain (other parts from reference TRBV5-1 and TRBJ1-1): KAGVTQTPRYLIKTRGQQVTLSCSPISGHRSVSWYQQTPGQGLQFLFEYFSETQRNKGNFPGRFSGRQFSNSRSEMNVSTLELGDSALYLCASSLTAVNTEAFFGQGTRLTVV.

The V and J genes are TRBV28 and TRBJ1-3, with TRBD1 matching 8 bases. Trimming cost V 3 bases and J 8 bases; bases outside gene matches: 3. CDR3 length equals 13 residues. From germline, CDR1 is MDHEN and CDR2 SYDVKM. This chain's CDR3 is CASSFGQGHTIYF. The DNA of the CDR3 is TGTGCCAGCAGTTTTGGACAGGGCCACACCATATATTTT.

The J gene is TRBJ1-5, the V gene TRBV19; D is unclear. The CDR3 loop spans 16 amino acids. Looked up from germline, CDR1 is LNHDA and CDR2 is SQIVND (reference sequence). V lost 6 bases, J lost 2 bases, and 17 bases lay in between. The CDR3 is CASRPEEQRRNQPQHF. The CDR3 nucleotides read TGTGCCAGTAGGCCGGAGGAACAGAGGCGCAATCAGCCCCAGCATTTT.

The sample holds one count of this clone. The V gene is TRBV11-3, the J gene TRBJ1-3, with D unresolved. The V and J ends lost 2 bases and 0 bases respectively, with 11 bases between them. There are 16 residues in the CDR3. CDR1 SGHNT and CDR2 YENEEA come from the germline V gene. The CDR3 sequence is CASSLLQLSSGNTIYF. CDR3 in DNA: TGTGCCAGCAGCTTATTACAGCTCAGCTCTGGAAACACCATATATTTT. The whole variable domain, filled in from reference TRBV11-3 and TRBJ1-3, reads EAGVVQSPRYKIIEKKQPVAFWCNPISGHNTLYWYLQNLGQGPELLIRYENEEAVDDSQLPKDRFSAERLKGVDSTLKIQPAELGDSAVYLCASSLLQLSSGNTIYFGEGSWLTVV.

The table lists this clone with a few counts. The chain combines TRBV6-8 with TRBJ2-1, with TRBD2 matching over 11 bases. With 4 bases clipped from V and 1 base from J, the junction kept 0 bases outside the gene matches. The V gene's germline CDR1 is MNHGY and CDR2 SAAAGT. This CDR3 spans 15 amino acids. The CDR3: CASSSSGGSYNEQFF. DNA for the CDR3: TGTGCCAGCAGTTCTAGCGGGGGGTCCTACAATGAGCAGTTCTTC.

J is TRBJ2-7 and V is TRBV6-8, with a possible D match to TRBD2 (6 bases). Germline V gene lookup returns CDR1 MNHGY and CDR2 SAAAGT. V was clipped by 5 bases and J by 0 bases, with 14 bases between them. The CDR3 consists of 15 residues. CDR3 sequence reads: CASSGGGGASYEQYF. In DNA, the CDR3 is TGTGCCAGCAGTGGGGGTGGAGGGGCCTCCTACGAGCAGTACTTC.

The CDR3: CASSSTSERNTDTQYF. CDR3 nucleotides: TGTGCCAGCAGCTCGACTAGCGAACGAAACACAGATACGCAGTATTTT. This chain joins TRBV7-1 and TRBJ2-3; 8 positions match TRBD2. TRBV7-1 is classed as an ORF, of uncertain function. V lost 3 bases, J lost 2 bases, and 7 bases stayed unmatched. This CDR3 is built from 16 residues.

This chain uses TRBV18 with TRBJ2-5; D unresolved. The CDR3 runs 13 residues. V shed 3 bases and J shed 0 bases, with 5 bases lying between them. The V gene's germline CDR1 is KGHSH and CDR2 LQKENI. The DNA of the CDR3 is TGTGCCAGCTCACCCCAGTACCAAGAGACCCAGTACTTC. As protein: CASSPQYQETQYF.

The rearrangement uses TRBV6-8 and TRBJ2-5, with 11 bases matching TRBD1. The CDR3 is 14 residues long. In germline, CDR1 is MNHGY, CDR2 SAAAGT. V gave up 2 bases and J gave up 10 bases; unmatched junction bases: 6. The CDR3 protein is CASSYGQGALVQYF. DNA for the CDR3: TGTGCCAGCAGTTACGGACAGGGGGCTTTGGTCCAGTACTTC.

V is TRBV7-5 and J is TRBJ2-1; TRBD2, the table's D call, was not compared with the DNA. TRBV7-5 is flagged as a pseudogene. The CDR3 spans 16 residues. The CDR3 sequence: CASSLASGHSYNEQFF. The CDR3 region has the DNA TGTGCCAGCAGCTTAGCCAGCGGGCACTCCTACAATGAGCAGTTCTTC.

This clone was recorded once. V usage is TRBV10-2 and J usage is TRBJ2-1, with 12 nucleotides matching TRBD1. CDR1 is WSHSY and CDR2 is SAAADI in the germline V gene. CDR3 length: 15 amino acids. Unmatched junction bases numbered 2, after V lost 2 bases and J lost 6 bases. The CDR3 loop reads CASSERDRGLNEQFF. The CDR3 nucleotides read TGCGCCAGCAGTGAGAGGGACAGGGGGCTCAATGAGCAGTTCTTC.

The chain couples TRBV6-8 to TRBJ1-2; 8 bases map to TRBD1. The CDR3 contains 13 residues. V dropped 6 bases and J dropped 5; count of bases not matched to a gene: 5. Germline values: CDR1 MNHGY, CDR2 SAAAGT. Here the CDR3 reads CASRRDRGYGYTF. The DNA of the CDR3 is TGTGCCAGCAGAAGAGACAGGGGTTATGGCTACACCTTC.

The chain combines TRBV6-8 with TRBJ2-7, with D perhaps TRBD2 (6 bases). V was cut by 6 bases and J by 0 bases, with 15 bases left in between. Looked up from germline, CDR1 is MNHGY and CDR2 is SAAAGT. The CDR3 extends over 15 amino acids. The CDR3 spells CASSETGEYSYEQYF. The DNA for the CDR3 is TGTGCCAGCAGCGAAACGGGAGAGTACTCCTACGAGCAGTACTTC.

The chain joins TRBV19 to TRBJ1-1; D is ambiguous. The CDR3 has 14 residues. V lost 1 base and J 3 bases, leaving 9 bases between the germline ends. The germline CDR1 and CDR2 sequences are LNHDA and SQIVND (reference sequence). CDR3 region: CASSIGALDTEAFF. CDR3 nucleotides: TGTGCCAGTAGTATAGGAGCTTTGGACACTGAAGCTTTCTTT.

The chain combines TRBV29-1 with TRBJ2-3, with D possibly being TRBD2 (5 bases). The V end was cut by 1 base, the J end by 5 bases, with 13 bases between. Germline V CDR1 and CDR2: SQVTM, ANQGSEA. There are 14 residues in the CDR3. The CDR3 loop reads CSVEVSGKGDTQYF. The CDR3, as DNA: TGCAGCGTTGAAGTTTCGGGGAAGGGAGATACGCAGTATTTT.

The chain links TRBV6-8 to TRBJ2-7; D is perhaps TRBD1 (6 bases). This CDR3 is 12 amino acids long. The germline gives CDR1 MNHGY, CDR2 SAAAGT. Trimming cost V 5 bases and J 2 bases, with 7 bases left between them. The CDR3 sequence: CASSDRPYEQYF. The CDR3 bases are TGTGCCAGCAGTGACAGGCCCTACGAGCAGTACTTC.

The chain couples TRBV6-8 to TRBJ1-2; D remains ambiguous. Germline CDR1 MNHGY, CDR2 SAAAGT. The CDR3 is 14 amino acids. V was trimmed by 7 bases and J by 5 bases, leaving 17 bases between them. This CDR3 reads CASTQSGRSYGYTF. DNA for the CDR3: TGTGCCAGCACCCAAAGTGGCCGCTCGTATGGCTACACCTTC.

This rearrangement joins TRBV6-8 to TRBJ2-7, with 8 bases matching TRBD1. Germline V CDR1 and CDR2: MNHGY, SAAAGT. V dropped 6 bases and J dropped 3; count of bases not matched to a gene: 7. The CDR3 runs to 14 residues. In nucleotides, the CDR3 is TGTGCCAGCAGCCCGGACAGGGTGGTCTACGAGCAGTACTTC. This gives the protein CASSPDRVVYEQYF.

The chain joins TRBV11-3 to TRBJ2-3, with TRBD2 identical over 8 bases. Germline CDR1 and CDR2: SGHNT and YENEEA. V was clipped by 7 bases and J by 5 bases; unmatched bases: 14. CDR3 length: 16 amino acids. Written as DNA, the CDR3 is TGTGCCAGCACCGCTGTCCTAGCGGGTCGGGGAGATACGCAGTATTTT. Protein product: CASTAVLAGRGDTQYF.

The chain is built from TRBV12-5 and TRBJ1-3; D unresolved. This CDR3 comprises 14 residues. The germline V gene encodes CDR1 LGHNT and CDR2 FRNRAP. V was cut by 7 bases and J by 0 bases, with 10 bases left in between. CDR3 sequence: CASERELSGNTIYF. The DNA of the CDR3 is TGTGCTAGTGAAAGGGAGCTCTCTGGAAACACCATATATTTT.